There are a few counts of the clone carrying this T cell receptor beta chain. As yet, its antigen is unknown. The entry originates in a study of shared clonotypes between healthy human individuals. Study-wide points: Some naive CD4 clonotypes, approximately 4.5%, turned up in common across a handful of donors. Among non-shared clonotypes, generation probabilities were lower than among those shared by all four donors.

Generated by immunoSEQ multiplex PCR, the TCRdb table keeps only in-frame clones and is missing some. This table has over a million clones, around 78% appearing once. The germline CDR1 and CDR2 sequences are SGHNT and YYREEE (reference sequence). The V end lost 4 bases, the J end lost 1 base, and 5 bases lay between the germline ends. This CDR3 comprises 12 residues. This chain uses TRBV5-4 with TRBJ1-1; D is uncertain. The TCR sequence derives from a man aged 18 to 30 in good health. Some clones in this sample may be carry-over from other donors' samples. Sequenced: memory CD4+ T cells from PBMCs. Specified subset: CD45RA-negative fraction. CDR3 sequence (DNA): TGTGCCAGCAGCGCGGGGAACACTGAAGCTTTCTTT. Protein sequence: CASSAGNTEAFF.